This T cell receptor beta chain was obtained from a study of breast tumors, draining lymph nodes, adjacent tissues. Study-wide findings and caveats: Data fit most tumor T cells coming from lymph node, expanding in tumor.

One entry per CDR3 protein results from TCRdb running MiXCR on the multiplex PCR reads. The sample shows over 250,000 distinct CDR3 sequences, 30% to 35% of them seen only once. The table lists this clonotype with many counts. The antigen remains unidentified. The V gene's germline CDR1 is SGHAT and CDR2 FQNNGV. V lost 5 bases and J lost 2, with 11 bases in between. The CDR3 is 14 amino acids. Samples came from axillary lymph nodes draining the breast cancer. The sequence derives from a female donor with breast cancer. Some clones in this sample may be carry-over from other donors' samples. Sequencing was performed on axillary lymph node tissue. This rearrangement joins TRBV11-2 to TRBJ2-3; no definite D call. CDR3 region: CASSPPRNTDTQYF. CDR3 DNA sequence: TGTGCCAGCAGCCCCCCTAGAAACACAGATACGCAGTATTTT.